This entry lists 8 T cell receptor beta chains sequenced from one sample in a study of human T cells and chemical hapten exposure (dated by TCRdb to the early 2020s). Library preparation was by RACE. TCRdb shows the sequencer as NextSeq 500. Using fastp trimming at Q25 and MiXCR clonotype assembly, TCRdb reanalyzed the public sequencing data and kept in-frame beta chains. Each entry merges the rows of one CDR3 protein and shows their most common DNA and genes. Here the sample has more than 80,000 distinct CDR3 sequences; over 9.5% occur a single time. Clones ranked in the top ten supply around 5% of the sample. This specimen's time point label, interpreted: patch test 2, 6 weeks after DPC sensitization. Read against the paper, the sample's treatment or condition label means: therapeutic diphenylcyclopropenone sensitization with weekly scalp DPC. The sequencing used whole blood, collected in connection with sensitization to the hapten diphenylcyclopropenone (DPC). The receptors here all came from a woman between 50 and 59 years old with alopecia areata. Some clones in this sample may be carry-over from other donors' samples.

This clonotype was observed many times. This chain links TRBV20-1 with TRBJ2-1, with 10 nucleotides matching TRBD2. Unmatched junction bases numbered 12, after V lost 5 bases and J lost 8 bases. Looked up from germline, CDR1 is DFQATT and CDR2 is SNEGSKA (reference sequence). The CDR3 spans 15 residues. The DNA for the CDR3 is TGCAGTGCTCCCAACCCTAGCGGGAGTTCCCATGAGCAGTTCTTC. This encodes CSAPNPSGSSHEQFF.

This clonotype was detected many times. The chain combines TRBV3-1 with TRBJ2-3; no clear D. CDR3 length: 13 residues. V was trimmed by 4 bases and J by 4 bases, leaving 9 bases between them. Germline CDR1 LGHDT, CDR2 YNNKEL (reference sequence). CDR3 sequence: CASSPLIADTQYF. Here the CDR3 DNA reads TGTGCCAGCAGCCCTCTAATAGCAGATACGCAGTATTTT.

This clonotype showed up just a few times. The rearrangement uses TRBV7-8 and TRBJ2-1; D call uncertain. V dropped 5 bases and J dropped 8 bases, with 13 bases sitting between them. The germline gives CDR1 SGHVS, CDR2 FQNEAQ. This CDR3 has 13 amino acids. The CDR3 DNA is TGTGCCAGCAGCAGGATTAGTTGGGATGAGCAGTTCTTC. It translates to CASSRISWDEQFF.

This clonotype qualifies as medium-sized (0.01 to 0.1%). The chain uses TRBV25-1 and TRBJ2-5; perhaps TRBD2 as D (5 bases). This CDR3 is 11 amino acids long. CDR1 is MGHDK, CDR2 SYGVNS, per germline. V lost 11 bases and J 5 bases, leaving 12 bases between the germline ends. CDR3 nucleotide sequence: TGTGCCTCGGGGATCGGGGAGACCCAGTACTTC. Translated, it gives CASGIGETQYF.

At least ten counts were recorded for this clonotype. The chain links TRBV4-1 to TRBJ2-3, with 7 bases that match TRBD1. Germline V lookup: CDR1 MGHRA, CDR2 YSYEKL. The CDR3 sequence is 14 residues long. V shed 0 bases, J shed 6 bases, and the junction held 3 bases outside the gene matches. In nucleotides, the CDR3 is TGCGCCAGCAGCCAAGAGGGGACAGCCGATACGCAGTATTTT. Its protein is CASSQEGTADTQYF.

This clonotype was found many times. The CDR3 spells CAWRRQRTATNEKLFF. CDR3 nucleotides: TGTGCCTGGAGGAGACAGAGAACTGCAACTAATGAAAAACTGTTTTTT. The V call is TRBV30, the J call TRBJ1-4, with D maybe TRBD1 (5 bases). V was shortened by 3 bases and J by 0 bases, with 14 bases between the two germline ends. CDR3 length: 16 residues. CDR1 is GTSNPN, CDR2 SVGIG, per germline (reference sequence).

This chain links TRBV7-2 with TRBJ2-1; 7 bases match TRBD1. CDR1 and CDR2 from the germline V gene are SGHTA and FQGNSA. With 5 bases clipped from V and 0 bases from J, the junction kept 7 bases outside the gene matches. The CDR3 runs 16 residues. This CDR3 is CASSPGGASSYNEQFF. Written as DNA, the CDR3 is TGTGCCAGCAGCCCAGGGGGAGCCAGCTCCTACAATGAGCAGTTCTTC.

V and J are TRBV29-1 and TRBJ2-7, with 10 bases lining up with TRBD2. Germline CDR1 reads SQVTM; CDR2 reads ANQGSEA. The junction had 6 bases not matched to a gene; V was cut back by 4 bases and J by 0 bases. The CDR3 sequence is 15 residues long. The CDR3 DNA is TGCAGCGTTGCTAGCGGGAGAACGAGCTCCTACGAGCAGTACTTC. Protein product: CSVASGRTSSYEQYF.